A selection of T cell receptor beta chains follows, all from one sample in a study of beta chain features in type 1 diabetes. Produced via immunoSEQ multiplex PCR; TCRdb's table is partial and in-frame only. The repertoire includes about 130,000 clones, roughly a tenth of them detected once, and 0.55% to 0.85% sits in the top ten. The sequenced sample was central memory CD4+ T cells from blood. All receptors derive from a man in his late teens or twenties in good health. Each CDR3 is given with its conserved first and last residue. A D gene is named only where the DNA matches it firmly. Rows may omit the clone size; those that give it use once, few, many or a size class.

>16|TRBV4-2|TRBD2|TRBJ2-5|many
CASSQDSTSGEETQYF
TGTGCCAGCAGCCAAGATTCAACTAGCGGGGAAGAGACCCAGTACTTC
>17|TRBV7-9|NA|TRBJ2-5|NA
CASSKGLTGGHQETQYF
TGTGCCAGCAGCAAAGGGCTAACGGGGGGACATCAAGAGACCCAGTACTTC
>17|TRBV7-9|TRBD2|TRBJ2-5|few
CASSLGTSGLLQETQYF
TGTGCCAGCAGCTTAGGGACTAGCGGTTTACTGCAAGAGACCCAGTACTTC
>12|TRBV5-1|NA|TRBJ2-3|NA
CASSLDSDTQYF
TGCGCCAGCAGCTTGGATTCTGATACGCAGTATTTT
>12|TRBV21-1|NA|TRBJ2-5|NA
CASSKGRGDQYF
TGTGCCAGCAGCAAAGGCAGGGGGGACCAGTACTTC
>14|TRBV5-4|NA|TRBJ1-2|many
CASSRDITNYGYTF
TGTGCCAGCAGTCGGGACATAACTAACTATGGCTACACCTTC
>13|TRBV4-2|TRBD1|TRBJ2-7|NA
CASSPTGADEQYF
TGTGCCAGCAGCCCGACAGGGGCTGACGAGCAGTACTTC
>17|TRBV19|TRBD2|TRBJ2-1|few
CASSIGPPSGIYNEQFF
TGTGCCAGTAGTATAGGCCCCCCCAGCGGGATTTACAATGAGCAGTTCTTC
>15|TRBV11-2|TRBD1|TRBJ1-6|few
CASSLAKGQGSPLHF
TGTGCCAGCAGCTTAGCAAAGGGACAGGGTTCACCCCTCCACTTT
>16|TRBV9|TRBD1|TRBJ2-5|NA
CASSPTGTGFQETQYF
TGTGCCAGCAGCCCAACCGGGACAGGGTTCCAAGAGACCCAGTACTTC
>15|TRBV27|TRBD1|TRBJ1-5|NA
CASSSDRATNQPQHF
TGTGCCAGCAGTTCCGACAGGGCGACAAATCAGCCCCAGCATTTT
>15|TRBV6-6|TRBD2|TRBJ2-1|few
CASRLAGGVVNEQFF
TGTGCCAGCAGACTAGCGGGGGGGGTGGTCAATGAGCAGTTCTTC
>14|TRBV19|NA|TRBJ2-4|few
CATKAGLAKNIQYF
TGTGCCACCAAGGCGGGACTAGCCAAAAACATTCAGTACTTC
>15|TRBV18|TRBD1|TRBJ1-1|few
CASSTTGGMNTEAFF
TGTGCCAGCTCAACGACAGGGGGTATGAACACTGAAGCTTTCTTT
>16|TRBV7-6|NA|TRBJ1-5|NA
CASSLGGGWPNQPQHF
TGTGCCAGCAGCTTAGGGGGGGGCTGGCCTAATCAGCCCCAGCATTTT
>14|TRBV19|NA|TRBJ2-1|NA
CASRPRGNRDEQFF
TGTGCCAGTAGACCCCGGGGGAATCGGGATGAGCAGTTCTTC
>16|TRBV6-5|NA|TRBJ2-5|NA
CASSNFAGPGGETQYF
TGTGCCAGCAGTAACTTCGCGGGGCCCGGTGGAGAGACCCAGTACTTC
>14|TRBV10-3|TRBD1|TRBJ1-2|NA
CAISPGGNNYGYTF
TGTGCCATCAGTCCAGGGGGGAATAACTATGGCTACACCTTC
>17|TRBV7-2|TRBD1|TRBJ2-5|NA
CASSLGGTGGSGETQYF
TGTGCCAGCAGCTTGGGCGGGACAGGGGGATCAGGGGAGACCCAGTACTTC
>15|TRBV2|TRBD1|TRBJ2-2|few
CASTVRDSSRGELFF
TGTGCCAGCACTGTCCGGGACAGCAGTCGGGGGGAGCTGTTTTTT
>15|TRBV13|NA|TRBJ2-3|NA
CASTQGGKGTDTQYF
TGTGCCAGCACTCAGGGGGGCAAGGGCACAGATACGCAGTATTTT
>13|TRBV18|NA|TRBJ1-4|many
CASSWVQEEKLFF
TGTGCCAGCTCATGGGTACAGGAGGAAAAACTGTTTTTT
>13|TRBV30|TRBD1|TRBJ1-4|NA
CAWSLQGVEKLFF
TGTGCCTGGAGTCTCCAGGGGGTTGAAAAACTGTTTTTT
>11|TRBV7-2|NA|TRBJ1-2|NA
CASSLSYGYTF
TGTGCCAGCAGCCTGAGCTATGGCTACACCTTC
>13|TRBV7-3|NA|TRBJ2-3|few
CASSPLFQGTQYF
TGTGCCAGCAGCCCGCTTTTCCAGGGGACGCAGTATTTT
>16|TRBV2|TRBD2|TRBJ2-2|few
CASSTSGGANTGELFF
TGTGCCAGCAGTACTAGCGGGGGCGCGAACACCGGGGAGCTGTTTTTT
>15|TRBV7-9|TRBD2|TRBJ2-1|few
CASSPGLGRENEQFF
TGTGCCAGCAGCCCGGGACTTGGGAGGGAGAATGAGCAGTTCTTC
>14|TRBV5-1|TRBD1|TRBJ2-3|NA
CASSYPRAGGTQYF
TGCGCCAGCAGCTATCCCAGAGCAGGGGGTACGCAGTATTTT
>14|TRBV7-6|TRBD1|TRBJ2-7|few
CASSLYGTGGEQYF
TGTGCCAGCAGCTTATATGGGACAGGGGGCGAGCAGTACTTC
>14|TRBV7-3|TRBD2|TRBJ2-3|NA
CASSSATSVDTQYF
TGTGCCAGCAGCTCTGCGACTAGCGTAGATACGCAGTATTTT
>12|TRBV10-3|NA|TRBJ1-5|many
CAISEAEGPQHF
TGTGCCATCAGTGAGGCGGAGGGGCCCCAGCATTTT
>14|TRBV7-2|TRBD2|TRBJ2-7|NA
CASSLSGGAYEQYF
TGTGCCAGCAGCTTAAGCGGGGGGGCCTACGAGCAGTACTTC
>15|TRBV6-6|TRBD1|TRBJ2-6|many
CASSSYRGGANVLTF
TGTGCCAGCAGTTCCTACAGGGGTGGGGCCAACGTCCTGACTTTC
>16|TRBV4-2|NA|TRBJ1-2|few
CASSQGTAQANYGYTF
TGTGCCAGCAGCCAAGGGACAGCCCAAGCTAACTATGGCTACACCTTC
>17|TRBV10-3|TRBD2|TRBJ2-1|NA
CAISESGSGVNNDEQFF
TGTGCCATCAGCGAGAGCGGTAGCGGGGTAAACAATGATGAGCAGTTCTTC
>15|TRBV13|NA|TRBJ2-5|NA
CASSLVPGSWETQYF
TGTGCCAGCAGCTTAGTCCCAGGGTCATGGGAGACCCAGTACTTC
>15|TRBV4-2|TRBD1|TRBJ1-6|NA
CASSQQGQDNSPLHF
TGTGCCAGCAGCCAACAGGGACAGGATAATTCACCCCTCCACTTT
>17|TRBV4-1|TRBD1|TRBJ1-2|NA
CASSQRTGTGGNYGYTF
TGCGCCAGCAGCCAGAGAACCGGGACAGGGGGAAACTATGGCTACACCTTC
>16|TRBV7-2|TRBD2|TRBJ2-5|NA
CASSRLGGGLGETQYF
TGTGCCAGCAGCAGACTTGGGGGAGGGTTAGGGGAGACCCAGTACTTC
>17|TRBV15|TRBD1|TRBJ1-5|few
CATSSTLTGTSNQPQHF
TGTGCCACCAGCAGTACCCTGACAGGGACTAGCAATCAGCCCCAGCATTTT
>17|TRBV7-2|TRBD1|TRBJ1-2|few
CASSLLYTGAANYGYTF
TGTGCCAGCAGCTTACTCTATACAGGGGCGGCTAACTATGGCTACACCTTC
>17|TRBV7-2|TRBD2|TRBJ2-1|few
CASSLFGRGVGDNEQFF
TGTGCCAGCAGCTTATTTGGTCGGGGGGTTGGTGACAATGAGCAGTTCTTC
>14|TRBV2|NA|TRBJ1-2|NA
CASTSRVGGDGYTF
TGTGCCAGCACCTCGAGGGTGGGGGGTGATGGCTACACCTTC
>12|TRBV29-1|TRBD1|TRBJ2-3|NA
CSVGGGLDTQYF
TGCAGCGTTGGAGGGGGCCTCGATACGCAGTATTTT
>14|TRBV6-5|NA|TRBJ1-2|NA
CASRSGGTYYGYTF
TGTGCCAGCAGGTCCGGGGGGACTTACTATGGCTACACCTTC
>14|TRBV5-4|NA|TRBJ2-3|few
CASSRTVGTDTQYF
TGTGCCAGCAGCCGTACGGTCGGCACAGATACGCAGTATTTT
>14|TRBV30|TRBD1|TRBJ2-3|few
CAWNRGLDTDTQYF
TGTGCCTGGAACAGGGGGCTGGACACAGATACGCAGTATTTT
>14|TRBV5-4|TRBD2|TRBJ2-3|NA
CASRGGEYTDTQYF
TGTGCCAGCAGGGGGGGGGAATACACAGATACGCAGTATTTT
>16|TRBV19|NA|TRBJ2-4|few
CASSMRLDTIKNIQYF
TGTGCCAGTAGTATGAGACTAGACACCATCAAAAACATTCAGTACTTC
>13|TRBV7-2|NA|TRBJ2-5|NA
CASSLGHRETQYF
TGTGCCAGCAGCTTGGGACATCGGGAGACCCAGTACTTC
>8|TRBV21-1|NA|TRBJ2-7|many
CASKSGFF
TGTGCCAGCAAGAGCGGGTTCTTC